This T cell receptor beta chain is drawn from a study of T cell responses to AZD1222 COVID-19 vaccine. Notes on the study in general: Vaccine-associated CD4 TCRs spanned spike, dominant at 160-218 and 743-854. After two AZD1222 doses, spike-specific TCR breadth and depth rose versus day 0. Close to half of spike-specific TCRs reportedly recognize unmutated variant regions. At baseline, seropositivity was found in only six or seven AZD1222 recipients.

Only in-frame clones appear in the TCRdb table, and some are missing; sequencing was by immunoSEQ multiplex PCR. The sample contains roughly 150,000 clones, around 92% of which appear only once. As for this clone: Its antigen is still unknown.

V lost 6 bases and J lost 5; bases outside the gene matches: 6. This CDR3 contains 13 residues. In germline, CDR1 is SNHLY, CDR2 FYNNEI. The sequences come from peripheral blood, collected 28 days after the second AZD1222 dose. The chain employs TRBV2 and TRBJ1-2; 7 bases are shared with TRBD1. The source of this sequence is an adult who received the AZD1222 COVID-19 vaccine. The CDR3 nucleotides read TGTGCCAGCAGGGGGACAGTTCCATATGGCTACACCTTC. It translates to CASRGTVPYGYTF.